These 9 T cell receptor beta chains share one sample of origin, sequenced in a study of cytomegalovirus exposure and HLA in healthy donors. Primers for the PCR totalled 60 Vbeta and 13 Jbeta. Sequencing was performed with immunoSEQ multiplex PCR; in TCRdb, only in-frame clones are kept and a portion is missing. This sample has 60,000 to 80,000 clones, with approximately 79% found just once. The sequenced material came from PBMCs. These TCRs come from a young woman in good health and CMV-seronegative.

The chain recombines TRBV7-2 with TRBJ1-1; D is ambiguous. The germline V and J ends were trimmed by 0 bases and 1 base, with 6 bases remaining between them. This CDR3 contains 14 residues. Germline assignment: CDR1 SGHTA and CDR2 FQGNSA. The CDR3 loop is CASSLAPGNTEAFF. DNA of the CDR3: TGTGCCAGCAGCTTAGCTCCGGGGAACACTGAAGCTTTCTTT.

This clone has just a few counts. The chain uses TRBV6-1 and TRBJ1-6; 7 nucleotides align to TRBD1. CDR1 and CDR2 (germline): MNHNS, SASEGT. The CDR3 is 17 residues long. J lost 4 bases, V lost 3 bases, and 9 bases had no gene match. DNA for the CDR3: TGTGCCAGCAGTGACCCAGACAGGGAAGGGTATAATTCACCCCTCCACTTT. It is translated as CASSDPDREGYNSPLHF.

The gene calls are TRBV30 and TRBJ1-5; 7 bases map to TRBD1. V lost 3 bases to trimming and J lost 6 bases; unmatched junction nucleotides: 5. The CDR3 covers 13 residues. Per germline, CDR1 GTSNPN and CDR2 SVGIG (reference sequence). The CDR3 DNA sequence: TGTGCCTGGAGCGACAGGGTAGGTCAGCCCCAGCATTTT. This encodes CAWSDRVGQPQHF. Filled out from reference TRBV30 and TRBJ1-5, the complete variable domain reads SQTIHQWPATLVQPVGSPLSLECTVEGTSNPNLYWYRQAAGRGLQLLFYSVGIGQISSEVPQNLSASRPQDRQFILSSKKLLLSDSGFYLCAWSDRVGQPQHFGDGTRLSIL.

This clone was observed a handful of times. CDR3 sequence (DNA): TGTGCCTGGAGGCTGCAGGGAGGATTCGGTGGCTACACCTTC. Protein sequence: CAWRLQGGFGGYTF. The chain is built from TRBV30 and TRBJ1-2, with D possibly matching TRBD1 (5 bases). The V gene lost 3 bases and the J gene lost 7 bases, with 18 bases spanning the gap. The CDR3 runs to 14 residues. In germline, CDR1 is GTSNPN, CDR2 SVGIG (reference sequence).

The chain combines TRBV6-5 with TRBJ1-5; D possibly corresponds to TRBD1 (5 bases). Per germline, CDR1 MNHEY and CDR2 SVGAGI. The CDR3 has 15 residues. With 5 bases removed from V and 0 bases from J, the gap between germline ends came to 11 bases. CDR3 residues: CASSTDRFSNQPQHF. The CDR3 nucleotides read TGTGCCAGCAGTACTGACAGATTTAGCAATCAGCCCCAGCATTTT.

CDR3 region: CASSPPGQVVETQYF. The CDR3 DNA follows: TGTGCCAGCAGTCCTCCGGGACAGGTAGTGGAGACCCAGTACTTC. The chain recombines TRBV6-5 with TRBJ2-5, with 8 positions matching TRBD1. The V gene end was trimmed by 5 bases and the J gene end by 5 bases; junction bases not matched to a gene: 10. Per germline, CDR1 MNHEY and CDR2 SVGAGI. This CDR3 is built from 15 residues.

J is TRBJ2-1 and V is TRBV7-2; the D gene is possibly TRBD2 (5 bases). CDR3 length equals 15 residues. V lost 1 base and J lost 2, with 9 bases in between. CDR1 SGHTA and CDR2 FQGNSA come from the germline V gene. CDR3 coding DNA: TGTGCCAGCAGCTTAGGCGGGCCGGCCTACAATGAGCAGTTCTTC. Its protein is CASSLGGPAYNEQFF.

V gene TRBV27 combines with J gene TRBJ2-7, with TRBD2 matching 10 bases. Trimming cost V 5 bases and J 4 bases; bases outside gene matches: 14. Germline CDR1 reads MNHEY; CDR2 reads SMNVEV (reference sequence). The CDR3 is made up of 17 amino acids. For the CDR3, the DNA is TGTGCCAGCAGTATACAAGTTGGGACTAGCGACATGTACGAGCAGTACGTC. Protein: CASSIQVGTSDMYEQYV.

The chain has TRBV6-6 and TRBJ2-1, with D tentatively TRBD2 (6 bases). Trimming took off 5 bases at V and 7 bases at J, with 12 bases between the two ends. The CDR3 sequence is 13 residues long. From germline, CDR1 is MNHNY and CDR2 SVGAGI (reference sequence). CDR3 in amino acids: CASSPGRENEQFF. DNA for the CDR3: TGTGCCAGCAGTCCCGGGAGAGAGAATGAGCAGTTCTTC.